This T cell receptor (beta chain) was recovered during a study of shared clonotypes between healthy human individuals. The length of the CDR3 is 15 residues. The ends were cut back, 2 bases at V and 2 bases at J, with 11 bases in the middle. CDR1 and CDR2 (germline): SGHVS, FQNEAQ. TCRdb's copy holds only in-frame clones and misses some; the assay was immunoSEQ multiplex PCR. The top ten clones hold about 0.25% of a sample with roughly 850,000 clones, around 96% of them seen once. Overall study findings and caveats: Clonotype sharing across four donors was observed for about 5.5% of naive CD4 clonotypes.

In the naive CD8 group, cells lacked CD45RO and were positively selected for CCR7, so terminally differentiated effector memory CD45RA+ cells were left out. Caucasian adults living in Nashville, Tennessee, provided all samples. This clone has more than one count but fewer than ten. The antigen is undetermined. The source is a man under 40 in good health. This rearrangement joins TRBV7-8 to TRBJ2-3; D is unclear. The sequencing input was naive CD8+ T cells sorted from blood. The DNA of the CDR3 is TGTGCCAGCAGCTTATTCGCCGGCACCACAGATACGCAGTATTTT. This codes for CASSLFAGTTDTQYF. The variable domain in full, completed from reference TRBV7-8 and TRBJ2-3, reads GAGVSQSPRYKVAKRGQDVALRCDPISGHVSLFWYQQALGQGPEFLTYFQNEAQLDKSGLPSDRFFAERPEGSVSTLKIQRTQQEDSAVYLCASSLFAGTTDTQYFGPGTRLTVL.